This TCR beta chain originates from a study of cytomegalovirus exposure and HLA in healthy donors. PCR primers comprised 60 Vbeta and 13 Jbeta primers. Sequencing used immunoSEQ multiplex PCR; TCRdb keeps in-frame clones, though not all of them. The table has around 62,000 clones, roughly 78% seen once. The receptor's source is a man in his forties or fifties in good health and CMV-seronegative. Sequencing was done on a sample of PBMCs.

For the CDR3, the DNA is TGTGCCAGCAGCTTAGCGACAGCAGATACGCAGTATTTT. Translating it yields CASSLATADTQYF. The chain recombines TRBV7-8 with TRBJ2-3; weak D call: TRBD1 (5 bases). This CDR3 has 13 residues. V was pared by 0 bases and J by 4 bases, with 5 bases between. Germline V lookup: CDR1 SGHVS, CDR2 FQNEAQ.